This TCR beta chain was retrieved from a study of T-cell memory formation after mild COVID-19. TCRdb reanalysed the 5' RACE reads using MiXCR and keeps one entry per CDR3 protein. Here the sample spans 200,000 to 250,000 distinct CDR3 sequences, roughly a tenth being singletons. This clonotype was recorded many times. What was sequenced was PBMCs or a T cell subset sorted from them (not recorded which). The TCR was taken from a man younger than 30 who had mild COVID-19 (a few samples of this study predate the infection). Cell type and time point are not known.

The CDR3 DNA is TGTGCCAGCAGCTTAGGGGGACAGGGAACAGATACGCAGTATTTT. Translating it yields CASSLGGQGTDTQYF. The chain employs TRBV7-2 and TRBJ2-3, with 9 bases fitting TRBD1. This CDR3 has 15 residues. V lost 1 base and J lost 3; bases outside the gene matches: 2. In germline, CDR1 is SGHTA, CDR2 FQGNSA.